One and the same sample provided the 26 T cell receptor beta chains below, sequenced in a study of blood T cell repertoires in COVID-19. Method: immunoSEQ multiplex PCR; TCRdb's copy keeps in-frame clones and lacks some. Here the sample spans over 400,000 clones, 86% being singletons. Specimen: peripheral blood. The source is a woman between 25 and 40 years old with active or convalescent COVID-19.

This clone was observed a handful of times. This sequence joins TRBV9 and TRBJ2-5, with D tentatively TRBD2 (6 bases). V shed 3 bases and J shed 5 bases, with 17 bases lying between them. Germline CDR1 SGDLS, CDR2 YYNGEE. The CDR3 spans 15 residues. CDR3 residues: CASSASLGRRETQYF. The CDR3 region has the DNA TGTGCCAGCAGCGCTAGTCTGGGGAGGCGGGAGACCCAGTACTTC.

Worth noting for this clone: One end of the junction fails to match germline, which may point to a read error. The chain has TRBV25-1 and TRBJ2-3; 9 nucleotides match TRBD2. The CDR3 is 18 residues long. The germline V gene has CDR1 MGHDK and CDR2 SYGVNS. CDR3 sequence reads: CASSEVGSGGYTTYTQYF. In nucleotides, the CDR3 is TGTGCCAGCAGTGAAGTGGGTAGCGGGGGATATACCACATATACGCAGTATTTT.

The rearrangement joins TRBV5-1 to TRBJ2-4; 7 bases line up with TRBD1. Losses at the gene ends were 4 bases for V and 8 bases for J; bases not matched to a gene: 15. The CDR3 totals 16 residues. Germline CDR1 is SGHRS and CDR2 is YFSETQ. The CDR3 bases are TGCGCCAGCAGCCCCTTAGTTGAAGGGGGCGCCCACATTCAGTACTTC. This encodes CASSPLVEGGAHIQYF.

The chain links TRBV4-1 to TRBJ1-2; 8 bases line up with TRBD1. The germline V gene has CDR1 MGHRA and CDR2 YSYEKL. The CDR3 contains 15 residues. V was clipped by 0 bases and J by 5 bases; unmatched bases: 5. CDR3 sequence reads: CASSQEWTGSYGYTF. The CDR3 DNA reads as TGCGCCAGCAGCCAAGAATGGACAGGGTCATATGGCTACACCTTC.

The chain is built from TRBV2 and TRBJ1-1; D is possibly TRBD1 (6 bases). The CDR3 is 13 residues long. V was cut by 6 bases and J by 1 base, with 9 bases left in between. Germline CDR1 and CDR2: SNHLY and FYNNEI. CDR3 in DNA: TGTGCCAGCAGCGGACAGAGGAACACTGAAGCTTTCTTT. Translating gives CASSGQRNTEAFF.

The chain uses TRBV6-5 and TRBJ2-3; the match to TRBD2 covers 9 bases. V was pared by 4 bases and J by 2 bases, with 7 bases of the junction left unmatched. The CDR3 is made up of 16 amino acids. In germline, CDR1 is MNHEY, CDR2 SVGAGI. The CDR3 loop reads CASSFERGALTDTQYF. The CDR3 DNA is TGTGCCAGCAGTTTCGAGCGGGGGGCCCTCACAGATACGCAGTATTTT.

The gene calls are TRBV15 and TRBJ1-4; D is unresolved. Per germline, CDR1 LNHNV and CDR2 YYDKDF (reference sequence). The ends were cut back, 6 bases at V and 7 bases at J, with 18 bases in the middle. This CDR3 has 15 residues. CDR3 nucleotides: TGTGCCACCAGGGATTGGGGAGAAAATACTGAAAAACTGTTTTTT. Translating it yields CATRDWGENTEKLFF. Together with reference TRBV15 and TRBJ1-4, the CDR3 gives the full variable domain: DAMVIQNPRYQVTQFGKPVTLSCSQTLNHNVMYWYQQKSSQAPKLLFHYYDKDFNNEADTPDNFQSRRPNTSFCFLDIRSPGLGDTAMYLCATRDWGENTEKLFFGSGTQLSVL.

CDR3 residues: CASSLAPGTGGIEQFF. CDR3 DNA: TGTGCCAGCAGCTTAGCCCCGGGGACAGGGGGGATTGAGCAGTTCTTC. The rearrangement uses TRBV7-9 and TRBJ2-1; 11 nucleotides line up with TRBD1. This CDR3 comprises 16 residues. Trimming took 0 bases from V and 9 from J; bases not matched to a gene: 7. CDR1 SEHNR and CDR2 FQNEAQ come from the germline V gene (reference sequence).

The chain joins TRBV7-9 to TRBJ2-7; no clear D. Trimming pared 1 base from V and 4 bases from J, leaving 8 bases between. The length of the CDR3 is 13 residues. The germline V gene encodes CDR1 SEHNR and CDR2 FQNEAQ (reference sequence). CDR3 sequence: CASSLESGYEQYF. The DNA of the CDR3 is TGTGCCAGCAGCTTAGAATCCGGTTACGAGCAGTACTTC. The full variable domain, in which reference TRBV7-9 and TRBJ2-7 provide the parts outside the CDR3, is DTGVSQNPRHKITKRGQNVTFRCDPISEHNRLYWYRQTLGQGPEFLTYFQNEAQLEKSRLLSDRFSAERPKGSFSTLEIQRTEQGDSAMYLCASSLESGYEQYFGPGTRLTVT.

The rearrangement joins TRBV13 to TRBJ2-6; D not certain. The germline gives CDR1 PRHDT, CDR2 FYEKMQ (reference sequence). The CDR3 covers 17 residues. Trimming cost V 0 bases and J 2 bases, with 11 bases left between them. Written as DNA, the CDR3 is TGTGCCAGCAGCTTAGGACCGGGTACCGCTGGGGCCAACGTCCTGACTTTC. This encodes CASSLGPGTAGANVLTF.

V gene TRBV11-2 combines with J gene TRBJ1-3, with D unclear. V lost 3 bases and J 3 bases, leaving 9 bases between the germline ends. This CDR3 region has 14 residues. Per germline, CDR1 SGHAT and CDR2 FQNNGV. CDR3: CASSFHYDGNTIYF. The CDR3 coding sequence is TGTGCCAGCAGCTTCCACTATGATGGAAACACCATATATTTT.

The chain employs TRBV5-4 and TRBJ1-3; D uncertain. The CDR3 has 15 residues. Trimming cost V 3 bases and J 2 bases, with 12 bases left between them. Germline V gene data show CDR1 as SGHNT and CDR2 as YYREEE (reference sequence). The DNA of the CDR3 is TGTGCCAGCAGCTCTGGAGCGGGAACTGGAAACACCATATATTTT. As protein: CASSSGAGTGNTIYF.

This sequence joins TRBV2 and TRBJ1-1, with 11 bases identical to TRBD1. CDR3 size: 14 residues. In germline, CDR1 is SNHLY, CDR2 FYNNEI. V was clipped by 3 bases and J by 8 bases; unmatched bases: 5. CDR3 bases: TGTGCCAGCAGTGATTACGGGACAGGGGGAGAAGCTTTCTTT. This codes for CASSDYGTGGEAFF.

This clone was detected a few times. This chain links TRBV2 with TRBJ1-1, with D maybe TRBD1 (5 bases). V gave up 0 bases and J gave up 3 bases, with 14 bases separating them. This CDR3 is 16 amino acids long. Germline CDR1 SNHLY, CDR2 FYNNEI. In nucleotides, the CDR3 is TGTGCCAGCAGTGAAGCGCTTCGGGGAGGGGACACTGAAGCTTTCTTT. It encodes CASSEALRGGDTEAFF. Full variable domain (outside the CDR3, taken from reference TRBV2 and TRBJ1-1): EPEVTQTPSHQVTQMGQEVILRCVPISNHLYFYWYRQILGQKVEFLVSFYNNEISEKSEIFDDQFSVERPDGSNFTLKIRSTKLEDSAMYFCASSEALRGGDTEAFFGQGTRLTVV.

The chain recombines TRBV7-9 with TRBJ2-3, with D maybe TRBD2 (6 bases). Germline CDR1 is SEHNR and CDR2 is FQNEAQ (reference sequence). CDR3 size: 14 residues. Trimming cost V 5 bases and J 1 base, with 10 bases left between them. The DNA of the CDR3 is TGTGCCAGCAGCCACACGGGGGGCACAGATACGCAGTATTTT. The encoded protein is CASSHTGGTDTQYF. The full variable domain, in which reference TRBV7-9 and TRBJ2-3 provide the parts outside the CDR3, is DTGVSQNPRHKITKRGQNVTFRCDPISEHNRLYWYRQTLGQGPEFLTYFQNEAQLEKSRLLSDRFSAERPKGSFSTLEIQRTEQGDSAMYLCASSHTGGTDTQYFGPGTRLTVL.

The chain joins TRBV7-7 to TRBJ2-7, with D maybe TRBD2 (6 bases). Trimming pared 5 bases from V and 1 base from J, leaving 15 bases between. In germline, CDR1 is SSHAT, CDR2 FNYEAQ (reference sequence). CDR3 size: 15 residues. CDR3 in amino acids: CASSPSATGSYEQYF. The CDR3 coding sequence is TGTGCCAGCAGCCCTAGCGCCACCGGGTCCTACGAGCAGTACTTC.

The chain carries TRBV15 and TRBJ2-7; 9 nucleotides align to TRBD1. Unmatched junction bases numbered 6, after V lost 6 bases and J lost 0 bases. CDR1 LNHNV and CDR2 YYDKDF come from the germline V gene (reference sequence). The CDR3 runs 15 residues. The DNA of the CDR3 is TGTGCCACCAGAGATCGGACAGGGGCCTCCTACGAGCAGTACTTC. It translates to CATRDRTGASYEQYF.

The V call is TRBV12-3 or TRBV12-4, the J call TRBJ1-1; the D is unclear. V dropped 8 bases and J dropped 2 bases, with 6 bases sitting between them. This CDR3 region has 11 residues. CDR3 protein: CASLRNTEAFF. Here the CDR3 DNA reads TGTGCCAGCCTACGCAACACTGAAGCTTTCTTT.

The V and J genes are TRBV6-1 and TRBJ1-5, with a tentative D call TRBD1 (6 bases). The ends were cut back, 3 bases at V and 6 bases at J, with 15 bases in the middle. Germline assignment: CDR1 MNHNS and CDR2 SASEGT. The CDR3 covers 15 residues. The CDR3 DNA reads as TGTGCCAGCAGTGATGGGCCAGGGGTAGGTCAGCCCCAGCATTTT. This gives the protein CASSDGPGVGQPQHF.

The chain links TRBV20-1 to TRBJ1-5; D perhaps matches TRBD1 (6 bases). CDR1 is DFQATT, CDR2 SNEGSKA, per germline (reference sequence). The CDR3 has 15 residues. Between the trimmed V and J ends, which lost 3 bases and 6 bases, there was a span of 18 bases. Written as DNA, the CDR3 is TGCAGTGCTAGTCCCGGAACAGGGTTTGGTCAGCCCCAGCATTTT. Protein: CSASPGTGFGQPQHF.

This clone has more than one count but fewer than ten. The gene calls are TRBV11-2 and TRBJ1-3; 10 positions agree with TRBD1. Unmatched junction bases numbered 7, after V lost 5 bases and J lost 6 bases. Germline-derived CDR1 and CDR2 are SGHAT and FQNNGV. This CDR3 contains 15 residues. DNA of the CDR3: TGTGCCAGCAGCCCCCGGGACAGGGGACTAAACACCATATATTTT. Translating it yields CASSPRDRGLNTIYF.

The chain combines TRBV4-2 with TRBJ2-3, with 10 nucleotides matching TRBD2. With 1 base clipped from V and 8 bases from J, the junction kept 0 bases outside the gene matches. The CDR3 spans 13 residues. Germline assignment: CDR1 LGHNA and CDR2 YNFKEQ. Here the CDR3 reads CASSQGLAGTQYF. CDR3 in DNA: TGTGCCAGCAGCCAAGGACTAGCGGGTACGCAGTATTTT.

This chain uses TRBV29-1 with TRBJ2-5, with 9 positions matching TRBD1. There are 15 residues in the CDR3. Germline CDR1 reads SQVTM; CDR2 reads ANQGSEA. Germline trimming cut 4 bases from V and 3 bases from J; bases unmatched to any gene: 9. CDR3 sequence: CSVAFPQGAEETQYF. The CDR3 coding sequence is TGCAGCGTTGCCTTTCCACAGGGGGCTGAAGAGACCCAGTACTTC.

The V and J genes are TRBV2 and TRBJ1-2; 8 bases align to TRBD1. Germline V gives CDR1 SNHLY, CDR2 FYNNEI. The trim removed 7 bases at V and 2 bases at J, leaving 3 bases unmatched. CDR3 length: 13 amino acids. The CDR3 nucleotides are TGTGCCAGCATTAGACAGGGGAACTATGGCTACACCTTC. It codes for CASIRQGNYGYTF.

V gene TRBV5-5 combines with J gene TRBJ2-7; D is perhaps TRBD2 (6 bases). The CDR3 length is 15 residues. The V gene lost 4 bases and the J gene lost 0 bases, with 14 bases spanning the gap. CDR1 is SGHKS and CDR2 is YYEKEE in the germline V gene (reference sequence). CDR3 protein: CASSLAAGSSYEQYF. For the CDR3, the DNA is TGTGCCAGCAGCCTGGCGGCCGGGAGCTCCTACGAGCAGTACTTC.

The rearrangement links TRBV5-4 to TRBJ1-1; 11 nucleotides line up with TRBD1. The CDR3 length is 16 residues. J was trimmed by 0 bases and V by 4 bases; bases with no gene match: 5. Germline V gives CDR1 SGHNT, CDR2 YYREEE (reference sequence). This CDR3 is CASSVGQGAMNTEAFF. The CDR3 bases are TGTGCCAGCAGCGTAGGACAGGGGGCAATGAACACTGAAGCTTTCTTT.